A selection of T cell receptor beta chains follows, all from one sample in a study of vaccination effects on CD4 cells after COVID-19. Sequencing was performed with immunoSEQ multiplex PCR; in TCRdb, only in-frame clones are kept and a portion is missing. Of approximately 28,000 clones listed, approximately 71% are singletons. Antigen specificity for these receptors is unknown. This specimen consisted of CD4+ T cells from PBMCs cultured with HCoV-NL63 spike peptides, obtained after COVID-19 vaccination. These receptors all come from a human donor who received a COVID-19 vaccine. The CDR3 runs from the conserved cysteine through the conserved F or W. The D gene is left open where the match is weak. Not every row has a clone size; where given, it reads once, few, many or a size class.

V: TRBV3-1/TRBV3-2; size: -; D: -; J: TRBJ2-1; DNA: TGTGCCAGCAGCTCAACGGGGTATGAGCAGTTCTTC; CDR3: CASSSTGYEQFF
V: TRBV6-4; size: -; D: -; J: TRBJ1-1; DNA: TGTGCCAGCAGGAGGGCCCAACAGGAGGATCTCGGGAAAGTGAACACTGAAGCTTTCTTT; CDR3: CASRRAQQEDLGKVNTEAFF
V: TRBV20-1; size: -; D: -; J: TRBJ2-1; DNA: TGCAGTGCTAGTTCTTCCCTCCACAATGAGCAGTTCTTC; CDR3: CSASSSLHNEQFF
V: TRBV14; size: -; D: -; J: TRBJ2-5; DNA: TGTGCCAGCAGCCGGGGTGAGACCCAGTACTTC; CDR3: CASSRGETQYF
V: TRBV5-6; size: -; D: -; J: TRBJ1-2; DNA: TGTGCCAGCAGCTTGGACCGGGGAGGCTTAAACTATGGCTACACCTTC; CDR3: CASSLDRGGLNYGYTF
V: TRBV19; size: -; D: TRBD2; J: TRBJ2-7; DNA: TGTGCCAGTAGTATTGGCATTTTTCGAACTAGCGAGCGGGATTTCTCAAAGCAGTACTTC; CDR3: CASSIGIFRTSERDFSKQYF
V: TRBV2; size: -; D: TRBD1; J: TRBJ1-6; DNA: TGTGCCAGCAGCCCCGACAGGGGGAATAATTCACCCCTCCACTTT; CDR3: CASSPDRGNNSPLHF
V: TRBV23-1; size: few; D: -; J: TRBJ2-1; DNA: TGCGCCAGCAGTCAAGGACGTGGCGGTCGCGGAATCAATGAGCAGTTCTTC; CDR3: CASSQGRGGRGINEQFF
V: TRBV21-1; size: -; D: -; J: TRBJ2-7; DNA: TGTGCCAGCAGCACAACCTGGGACAGCACCTACGAGCAGTACTTC; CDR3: CASSTTWDSTYEQYF
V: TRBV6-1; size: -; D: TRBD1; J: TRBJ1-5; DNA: TGTGCCAGCAGTGAAACAGGGGAGGTCGGCAATCAGCCCCAGCATTTT; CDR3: CASSETGEVGNQPQHF
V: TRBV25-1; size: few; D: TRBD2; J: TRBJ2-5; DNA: TGTGCCAGCAGGGTGTCGGGAGGGGCGTCTCGGGAGACCCAGTACTTC; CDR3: CASRVSGGASRETQYF
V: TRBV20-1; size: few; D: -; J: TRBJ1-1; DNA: TGCAGTGCTAGTCCGACAAGTCGGACTGAAGCTTTCTTT; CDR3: CSASPTSRTEAFF
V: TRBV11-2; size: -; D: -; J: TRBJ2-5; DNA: TGTGCCAGCAGCTTAGGTGGAACGACCCAAGAGACCCAGTACTTC; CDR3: CASSLGGTTQETQYF
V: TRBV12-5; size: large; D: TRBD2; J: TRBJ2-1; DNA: TGTGCTAGTGGTTTTTTGGAGGGAGGGCCTGGGCAGTTCTTC; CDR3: CASGFLEGGPGQFF
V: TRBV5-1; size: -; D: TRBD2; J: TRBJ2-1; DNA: TGCGCCAGCAGCTTGGGGACTAGCGGGAGGAAAAGAGGCAATGAGCAGTTCTTC; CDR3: CASSLGTSGRKRGNEQFF
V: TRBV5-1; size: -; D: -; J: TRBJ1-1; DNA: TGCGCCAGCAGCTTGGCTTCGGGGGAGGAAGCTTTCTTT; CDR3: CASSLASGEEAFF
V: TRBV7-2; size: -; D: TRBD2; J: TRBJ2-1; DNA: TGTGCCAGCAGCTCGTACCTCAGACTAGCGGGAGATGAGCAGTTCTTC; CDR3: CASSSYLRLAGDEQFF
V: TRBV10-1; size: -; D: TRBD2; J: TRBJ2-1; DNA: TGCGCCAGCAGTGAGCAGCGGGGAGCCCTCAATGAGCAGTTCTTC; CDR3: CASSEQRGALNEQFF
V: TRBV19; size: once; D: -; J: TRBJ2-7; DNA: TGTGCCAGTAGTAGTTTTTCGGGAGTCTACGAGCAGTACTTC; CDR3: CASSSFSGVYEQYF
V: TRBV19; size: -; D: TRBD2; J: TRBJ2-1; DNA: TGTGCCAGTAGTAAGGGGACTAGCGCGAGTGAGCAGTTCTTC; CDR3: CASSKGTSASEQFF
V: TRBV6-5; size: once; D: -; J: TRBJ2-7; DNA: TGTGCCAGCAGTCGAGACAGGTCCTCCTACGAGCAGTACTTC; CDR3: CASSRDRSSYEQYF
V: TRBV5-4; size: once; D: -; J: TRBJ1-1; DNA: TGTGCCAGCAGCTCACCGCAACGCCGGGACTCCACTGAAGCTTTCTTT; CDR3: CASSSPQRRDSTEAFF
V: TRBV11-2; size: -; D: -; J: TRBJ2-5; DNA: TGTGCCAGCAGCTTAGGGCAGACCCAGTACTTC; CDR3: CASSLGQTQYF
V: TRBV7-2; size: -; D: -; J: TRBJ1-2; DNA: TGTGCCAGCAGCACAGTCGCCGGGACGGACTATGGCTACACCTTC; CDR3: CASSTVAGTDYGYTF
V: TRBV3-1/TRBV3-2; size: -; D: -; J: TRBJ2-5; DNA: TGTGCCAGCAGCCAAGCGCAGGGAGAGACCCAGTACTTC; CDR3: CASSQAQGETQYF
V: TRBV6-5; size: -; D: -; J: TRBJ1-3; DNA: TGTGCCAGCAGTCTACAGGGAAATGGAAACACCATATATTTT; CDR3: CASSLQGNGNTIYF
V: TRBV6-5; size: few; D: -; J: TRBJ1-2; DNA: TGTGCCAGCACTAAGGGAATTTTCGATGGCTACACCTTC; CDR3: CASTKGIFDGYTF
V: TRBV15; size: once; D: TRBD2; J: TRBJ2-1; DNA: TGTGCCACCAGCAGAGCGGCGGGAGGGTTGGATGAGCAGTTCTTC; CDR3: CATSRAAGGLDEQFF
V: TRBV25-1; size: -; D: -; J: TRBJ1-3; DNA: TGTGCCAGCAGTGCTCCCGGGACACCTGGAAACACCATATATTTT; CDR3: CASSAPGTPGNTIYF
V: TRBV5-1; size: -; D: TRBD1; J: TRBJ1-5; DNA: TGCGCCAGCAGCTGGGGACAGGGGGGAAGCAATCAGCCCCAGCATTTT; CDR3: CASSWGQGGSNQPQHF
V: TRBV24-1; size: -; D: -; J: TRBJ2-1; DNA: TGTGCCACCAGTGACCGCCTTTCCTACAATGAGCAGTTCTTC; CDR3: CATSDRLSYNEQFF
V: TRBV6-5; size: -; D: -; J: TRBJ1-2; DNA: TGTGCCAGCAGTCTAGGCTTCGAGGGTGGGGGCTACACCTTC; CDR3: CASSLGFEGGGYTF
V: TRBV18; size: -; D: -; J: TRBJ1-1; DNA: TGTGCCAGCTCACAAACCGCAGGGAAGACTGAAGCTTTCTTT; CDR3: CASSQTAGKTEAFF
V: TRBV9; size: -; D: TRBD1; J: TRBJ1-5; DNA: TGTGCCAGCAGCGCCCGACAGGGGTTGAACGAGCCCCAGCATTTT; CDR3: CASSARQGLNEPQHF
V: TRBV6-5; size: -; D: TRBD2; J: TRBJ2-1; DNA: TGTGCCAGCAGTTACCGGGCGCTAGCGGGGGGTTATGAGCAGTTCTTC; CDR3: CASSYRALAGGYEQFF
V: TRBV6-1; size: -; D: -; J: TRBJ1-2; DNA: TGTGCCAGCAGTGAAGCGGTGGTCGGACCCTATGGCTACACCTTC; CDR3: CASSEAVVGPYGYTF
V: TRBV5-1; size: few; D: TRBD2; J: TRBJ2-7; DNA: TGCGCCAGCAGCTTGGTGCCTAGCGGCCTGATCTACGAGCAGTACTTC; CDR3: CASSLVPSGLIYEQYF
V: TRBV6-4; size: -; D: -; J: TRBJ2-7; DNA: TGTGCCAGTCTTATCACGTACTACGAGCAGTACTTC; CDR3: CASLITYYEQYF
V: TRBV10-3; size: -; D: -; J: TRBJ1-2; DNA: TGTGCCATCAGTGAAGTCAGGGACAATGGCTACACCTTC; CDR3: CAISEVRDNGYTF
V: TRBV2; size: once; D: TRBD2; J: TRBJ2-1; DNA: TGTGCCAGCTTCCCCCTAGCGGCAATCTACAATGAGCAGTTCTTC; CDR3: CASFPLAAIYNEQFF
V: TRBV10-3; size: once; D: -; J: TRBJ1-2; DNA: TGTGCCATTACTAGGGTTTTCGCTAACTATGGCTACACCTTC; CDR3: CAITRVFANYGYTF
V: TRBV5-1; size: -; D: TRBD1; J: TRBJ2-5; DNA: TGCGCCAGCAGCTTCACCGGGACAGGGGCTGGGGAGACCCAGTACTTC; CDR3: CASSFTGTGAGETQYF
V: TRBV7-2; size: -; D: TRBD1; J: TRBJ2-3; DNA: TGTGCCAGCAGCTCGATCCACACAGGGGGTACGCAGTATTTT; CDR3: CASSSIHTGGTQYF
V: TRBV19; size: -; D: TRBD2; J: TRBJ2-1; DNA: TGTGCCAGTAGTTGGACTAGCGGGTACAATGAGCAGTTCTTC; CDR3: CASSWTSGYNEQFF
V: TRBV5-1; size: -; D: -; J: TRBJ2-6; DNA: TGCGCCAGCAGCGCGGGTGCCGCGTCTGGGGCCAACGTCCTGACTTTC; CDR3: CASSAGAASGANVLTF
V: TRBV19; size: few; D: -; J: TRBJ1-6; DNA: TGTGCCAGTAGTGGGGGTTCCTGGACGGGAAATTCACCCCTCCACTTT; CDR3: CASSGGSWTGNSPLHF
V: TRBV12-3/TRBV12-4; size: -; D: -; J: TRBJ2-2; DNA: TGTGCCAGCAGTTTGAGGAACACCGGGGAGCTGTTTTTT; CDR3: CASSLRNTGELFF
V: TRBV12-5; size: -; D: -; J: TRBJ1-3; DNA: TGTGCTAGTGGCAGGACGGCCTCTGGAAACACCATATATTTT; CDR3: CASGRTASGNTIYF
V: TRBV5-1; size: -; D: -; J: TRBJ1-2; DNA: TGCGCCAGCAGCTTGAAGTCGGGGGCCCGAGGCTACACCTTC; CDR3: CASSLKSGARGYTF
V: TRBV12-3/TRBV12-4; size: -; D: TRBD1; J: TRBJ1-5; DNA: TGTGCCAGCAGTCCCCGGGACAGTCAGCCCCAGCATTTT; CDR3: CASSPRDSQPQHF
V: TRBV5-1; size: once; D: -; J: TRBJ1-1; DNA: TGCGCCAGCAGCTTGGAACCGGGACTGAGGACCACTGAAGCTTTCTTT; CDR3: CASSLEPGLRTTEAFF
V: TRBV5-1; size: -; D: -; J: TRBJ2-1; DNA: TGCGCCAGCAGCTTAACAGGAATCTCCTACAATGAGCAGTTCTTC; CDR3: CASSLTGISYNEQFF
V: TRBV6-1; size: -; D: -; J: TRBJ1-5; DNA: TGTGCCAGCAGTGAGGCGGGGGCGGGTCAGCCCCAGCATTTT; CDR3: CASSEAGAGQPQHF
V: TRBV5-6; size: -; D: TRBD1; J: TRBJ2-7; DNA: TGTGCCAGCAGCCACGGGACAGGGTTTGTTACGGGTGAGCAGTACTTC; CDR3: CASSHGTGFVTGEQYF
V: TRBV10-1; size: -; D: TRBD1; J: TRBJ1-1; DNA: TGCGCCAGTTCCGATTCGGGACAGGGGTCAACTGAAGCTTTCTTT; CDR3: CASSDSGQGSTEAFF
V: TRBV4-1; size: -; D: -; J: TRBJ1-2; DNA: TGCGCCAGCAGCCTTGGAGGGGGATCAAACTATGGCTACACCTTC; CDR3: CASSLGGGSNYGYTF
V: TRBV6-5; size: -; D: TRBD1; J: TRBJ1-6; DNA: TGTGCCAGCAGTTACCGGCAGGGGGCTTCGAATTCACCCCTCCACTTT; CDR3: CASSYRQGASNSPLHF
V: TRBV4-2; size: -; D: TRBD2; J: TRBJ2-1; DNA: TGTGCCAGCAGCCAACCCGGGACTAGCGGGGGGGCGTCTGGATACAATGAGCAGTTCTTC; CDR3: CASSQPGTSGGASGYNEQFF